The 29 T cell receptor beta chains in this list originate from one sample, sequenced in a study of T cells in Graves' hyperthyroidism and ophthalmopathy. Amplified TCR beta CDR3 regions derived from RNA transcripts. An initial round of RT-PCR targeting the TCR CDR3 relied on the HTBI primer set. One entry per CDR3 protein results from TCRdb running MiXCR on the multiplex PCR reads. The sample records over 650,000 distinct CDR3 sequences, approximately 16% being singletons. Sequenced input: blood. Receptors were obtained from a man younger than 35 with Graves' hyperthyroidism.

The J gene is TRBJ2-6, the V gene TRBV6-2 or TRBV6-3; D is perhaps TRBD1 (6 bases). V was shortened by 6 bases and J by 1 base, with 10 bases between the two germline ends. This CDR3 comprises 15 residues. From germline, CDR1 is MNHEY and CDR2 SVGEGT. CDR3 in DNA: TGTGCCAGCAGAAAGCAGGGGTCTGGGGCCAACGTCCTGACTTTC. Residues: CASRKQGSGANVLTF.

This clonotype has only a few counts. This chain links TRBV7-9 with TRBJ1-5, with TRBD1 as a possible D gene (6 bases). Germline V lookup: CDR1 SEHNR, CDR2 FQNEAQ (reference sequence). Trimming removed 6 bases from V and 5 bases from J, with 20 bases in between. The CDR3 sequence is 16 residues long. This CDR3 reads CASSNHLRDTDQPQHF. The CDR3 coding sequence is TGTGCCAGCAGTAACCACCTCCGGGACACCGATCAGCCCCAGCATTTT.

The V and J genes are TRBV2 and TRBJ1-1, with D hard to call. This CDR3 spans 16 amino acids. Germline V CDR1 and CDR2: SNHLY, FYNNEI. Trimming removed 6 bases from V and 2 bases from J, with 19 bases in between. CDR3 sequence (DNA): TGTGCCAGCAGCCCCCCGTTTCAAGATTTAAACACTGAAGCTTTCTTT. The encoded protein is CASSPPFQDLNTEAFF.

This clonotype showed up just a few times. The CDR3 reads CASRDKTETEAFF. The CDR3 DNA reads as TGTGCCAGCAGGGATAAGACAGAGACTGAAGCTTTCTTT. This chain connects TRBV6-1 to TRBJ1-1; possible D gene TRBD1, 5 bases. From germline, CDR1 is MNHNS and CDR2 SASEGT. The ends were cut back, 6 bases at V and 5 bases at J, with 13 bases in the middle. The length of the CDR3 is 13 residues.

This clonotype occurred many times. J is TRBJ2-1 and V is TRBV12-3 or TRBV12-4; 7 nucleotides match TRBD1. V lost 3 bases, J lost 6 bases, and 8 bases stayed unmatched. This CDR3 region has 15 residues. The CDR3 protein is CASSLGTEKGNEQFF. CDR3 sequence (DNA): TGTGCCAGCAGTTTGGGGACAGAAAAAGGCAATGAGCAGTTCTTC.

This clonotype appeared many times. The chain carries TRBV29-1 and TRBJ2-3; 8 bases line up with TRBD2. V lost 3 bases, J lost 3 bases, and 8 bases stayed unmatched. Germline CDR1 is SQVTM and CDR2 is ANQGSEA. CDR3 length: 15 residues. The CDR3 region has the DNA TGCAGCGTTGATCTCCTAGCGGGTCGGACAGATACGCAGTATTTT. This encodes CSVDLLAGRTDTQYF.

The chain employs TRBV6-1 and TRBJ2-7; D is tentatively TRBD1 or TRBD2 (5 bases each). The CDR3 extends over 14 amino acids. V lost 5 bases and J 5 bases, leaving 16 bases between the germline ends. CDR1 is MNHNS, CDR2 SASEGT, per germline. The CDR3 protein is CASSSGTATDEQYF. The DNA for the CDR3 is TGTGCCAGCAGTTCCGGGACGGCGACGGACGAGCAGTACTTC.

The genes are TRBV27 and TRBJ1-4; D not resolved. The V and J ends lost 5 bases and 8 bases respectively, with 15 bases between them. The CDR3 totals 14 residues. Per the germline V gene, CDR1 is MNHEY and CDR2 is SMNVEV (reference sequence). The CDR3 sequence: CASSEGGVGEKLFF. CDR3 DNA sequence: TGTGCCAGCAGTGAAGGTGGAGTAGGCGAAAAACTGTTTTTT.

V gene TRBV4-1 combines with J gene TRBJ1-1; D not certain. V lost 0 bases to trimming and J lost 1 base, with 15 bases between them. The germline V gene encodes CDR1 MGHRA and CDR2 YSYEKL. The CDR3 has 17 residues. CDR3 protein: CASSQDAHISGNTEAFF. CDR3 sequence (DNA): TGCGCCAGCAGCCAAGACGCCCACATATCAGGGAACACTGAAGCTTTCTTT.

This clonotype was recorded at least ten times. The genes are TRBV2 and TRBJ1-4; D ambiguous. This CDR3 has 13 amino acids. Germline V gene data show CDR1 as SNHLY and CDR2 as FYNNEI. Trimming removed 7 bases from V and 7 bases from J, with 13 bases in between. CDR3 DNA sequence: TGTGCCAGCATCGGTACACTTTTTGAAAAACTGTTTTTT. It translates to CASIGTLFEKLFF.

This chain connects TRBV25-1 to TRBJ2-5; possible D gene TRBD1, 6 bases. This CDR3 comprises 16 residues. Trimming cost V 1 base and J 2 bases, with 14 bases left between them. Germline V gives CDR1 MGHDK, CDR2 SYGVNS. CDR3 sequence reads: CASSESGRGSQETQYF. Written as DNA, the CDR3 is TGTGCCAGCAGTGAATCGGGCAGGGGAAGTCAAGAGACCCAGTACTTC.

With regard to this clonotype: Possible read error: a much larger clone is one base away. V gene TRBV12-3 or TRBV12-4 combines with J gene TRBJ2-3; D remains ambiguous. The V end was cut by 2 bases, the J end by 2 bases, with 14 bases between. The CDR3 totals 16 residues. CDR3 bases: TGTGCCAGCAGTTTAAGTCAGGCGTACCTCACAGATACGCAGTATTTT. Translation: CASSLSQAYLTDTQYF.

The table lists this clonotype with a few counts. The chain uses TRBV20-1 and TRBJ2-3; TRBD2 agrees at 7 bases. Germline-derived CDR1 and CDR2 are DFQATT and SNEGSKA (reference sequence). The CDR3 is made up of 15 amino acids. Unmatched junction bases numbered 3, after V lost 0 bases and J lost 0 bases. The CDR3 region is CSARDVSGSTDTQYF. CDR3 nucleotide sequence: TGCAGTGCTAGAGATGTTAGCGGGAGCACAGATACGCAGTATTTT.

This clonotype was seen ten or more times. The rearrangement uses TRBV28 and TRBJ2-7, with 8 bases aligning to TRBD2. V lost 5 bases to trimming and J lost 3 bases; unmatched junction nucleotides: 9. There are 15 residues in the CDR3. CDR1 is MDHEN, CDR2 SYDVKM, per germline. The CDR3 nucleotides read TGTGCCAGCAGTACCCCGGGACTAGGTGTCTACGAGCAGTACTTC. Translation gives CASSTPGLGVYEQYF.

Many counts were recorded for this clonotype. The V call is TRBV7-2, the J call TRBJ2-1; possibly TRBD2 for D (6 bases). V lost 2 bases, J lost 1 base, and 9 bases lay in between. Germline V gene lookup returns CDR1 SGHTA and CDR2 FQGNSA. This CDR3 region has 15 residues. CDR3 in amino acids: CASSLRRESYNEQFF. The CDR3 DNA is TGTGCCAGCAGCTTAAGGCGGGAATCCTACAATGAGCAGTTCTTC. The complete variable domain, with remaining parts taken from reference TRBV7-2 and TRBJ2-1, reads GAGVSQSPSNKVTEKGKDVELRCDPISGHTALYWYRQSLGQGLEFLIYFQGNSAPDKSGLPSDRFSAERTGGSVSTLTIQRTQQEDSAVYLCASSLRRESYNEQFFGPGTRLTVL.

This clonotype was counted many times. The chain has TRBV7-9 and TRBJ2-5; D perhaps matches TRBD2 (6 bases). The germline gives CDR1 SEHNR, CDR2 FQNEAQ (reference sequence). The CDR3 loop spans 12 amino acids. The germline V and J ends were trimmed by 2 bases and 7 bases, with 8 bases remaining between them. The CDR3 is CASSLSGGTQYF. As DNA, the CDR3 is TGTGCCAGCAGCTTATCCGGGGGGACCCAGTACTTC. The full variable domain, rest sourced from reference TRBV7-9 and TRBJ2-5, is DTGVSQNPRHKITKRGQNVTFRCDPISEHNRLYWYRQTLGQGPEFLTYFQNEAQLEKSRLLSDRFSAERPKGSFSTLEIQRTEQGDSAMYLCASSLSGGTQYFGPGTRLLVL.

This chain joins TRBV19 and TRBJ1-1; the match to TRBD1 covers 9 bases. V shed 5 bases, J shed 11 bases, and the junction held 6 bases outside the gene matches. The CDR3 consists of 12 residues. Germline V gives CDR1 LNHDA, CDR2 SQIVND (reference sequence). The CDR3 DNA sequence: TGTGCCAGTAGTTCCCCCGGGACAGGGGCTTTCTTT. This gives the protein CASSSPGTGAFF.

This clonotype showed up just a few times. The chain joins TRBV7-9 to TRBJ2-4; D unclear. The germline CDR1 and CDR2 sequences are SEHNR and FQNEAQ (reference sequence). The V end was cut by 5 bases, the J end by 13 bases, with 12 bases between. This CDR3 region has 11 residues. CDR3 DNA sequence: TGTGCCAGCAGCGGGGTGGCACAACAGTACTTC. Its protein is CASSGVAQQYF.

There are many counts of this clonotype. This rearrangement joins TRBV7-9 to TRBJ2-5; 10 bases are a match to TRBD2. Looked up from germline, CDR1 is SEHNR and CDR2 is FQNEAQ (reference sequence). With V trimmed by 10 bases and J by 4 bases, 9 bases remained unmatched. This CDR3 is 14 amino acids long. The CDR3 reads CATHSGRYRETQYF. The DNA for the CDR3 is TGTGCCACCCATAGCGGGAGGTATCGAGAGACCCAGTACTTC.

The chain carries TRBV7-2 and TRBJ2-3, with a tentative D call TRBD2 (6 bases). In germline, CDR1 is SGHTA, CDR2 FQGNSA. V lost 5 bases and J lost 8, with 11 bases in between. The CDR3 extends over 12 amino acids. CDR3 DNA: TGTGCCAGCAGCCGGGACTCGTGTACGCAGTATTTT. It codes for CASSRDSCTQYF.

This chain connects TRBV20-1 to TRBJ2-1, with D possibly called TRBD1 or TRBD2 (7 bases each). The CDR3 is 11 residues long. Germline V CDR1 and CDR2: DFQATT, SNEGSKA (reference sequence). With 5 bases removed from V and 13 bases from J, the gap between germline ends came to 15 bases. The CDR3 here is CSAPRGGNQFF. The DNA of the CDR3 is TGCAGTGCTCCCAGGGGGGGAAATCAGTTCTTC.

This clonotype was detected a few times. The rearrangement uses TRBV10-3 and TRBJ2-6, with 7 bases lining up with TRBD1. The CDR3 is 18 amino acids. The germline CDR1 and CDR2 sequences are ENHRY and SYGVKD. V trimming: 4 bases; J trimming: 2 bases; junction bases outside the gene matches: 11. CDR3 sequence reads: CAISVETGSVAGANVLTF. The CDR3 DNA reads TGTGCCATCAGTGTTGAGACAGGGTCAGTAGCTGGGGCCAACGTCCTGACTTTC.

This clonotype showed up many times. The chain recombines TRBV3-1 with TRBJ2-7, with 9 bases identical to TRBD2. CDR3 size: 14 residues. V was clipped by 5 bases and J by 0 bases; unmatched bases: 2. Germline CDR1 LGHDT, CDR2 YNNKEL (reference sequence). Here the CDR3 DNA reads TGTGCCAGCAGCAGGACTAGCGACTCCTACGAGCAGTACTTC. Amino acids: CASSRTSDSYEQYF.

This clonotype appeared many times. V usage is TRBV30 and J usage is TRBJ2-7; 9 bases line up with TRBD1. V lost 2 bases and J lost 5; bases outside the gene matches: 7. The CDR3 runs to 14 residues. The germline V gene encodes CDR1 GTSNPN and CDR2 SVGIG (reference sequence). CDR3 bases: TGTGCCTGGAGTCCCGGGACAGGGATCCACGAGCAGTACTTC. Residues: CAWSPGTGIHEQYF.

This clonotype was counted many times. The gene calls are TRBV20-1 and TRBJ2-7; no definite D call. The CDR3 sequence is 12 residues long. CDR1 is DFQATT, CDR2 SNEGSKA, per germline (reference sequence). V lost 1 base and J 5 bases, leaving 9 bases between the germline ends. CDR3 nucleotide sequence: TGCAGTGCTAGAGTGGCCCGCCACGAGCAGTACTTC. Amino acids: CSARVARHEQYF.

A few counts support this clonotype. This chain joins TRBV28 and TRBJ2-5; possibly TRBD2 for D (5 bases). Trimming removed 8 bases from V and 3 bases from J, with 16 bases in between. Germline-derived CDR1 and CDR2 are MDHEN and SYDVKM. The CDR3 consists of 14 residues. CDR3 amino acids: CASFGRMREETQYF. The CDR3 DNA follows: TGTGCCAGCTTCGGCAGAATGAGGGAAGAGACCCAGTACTTC.

This clonotype was picked up many times. The V call is TRBV12-3 or TRBV12-4, the J call TRBJ2-1; 9 bases are a match to TRBD1. The CDR3 has 17 residues. V dropped 3 bases and J dropped 6; count of bases not matched to a gene: 12. The CDR3: CASSFGQGSNHGNEQFF. CDR3 DNA: TGTGCCAGCAGTTTCGGACAGGGGTCTAATCATGGCAATGAGCAGTTCTTC.

The gene calls are TRBV9 and TRBJ2-7, with D perhaps given as TRBD1 or TRBD2 (5 bases each). The CDR3 covers 16 residues. V was cut by 4 bases and J by 0 bases, with 17 bases left in between. CDR1 and CDR2 from the germline V gene are SGDLS and YYNGEE. CDR3 nucleotide sequence: TGTGCCAGCAGCCCCGAGTTGAGGGGCCCCTCCTACGAGCAGTACTTC. Translating gives CASSPELRGPSYEQYF. Complete variable domain (other parts from reference TRBV9 and TRBJ2-7): DSGVTQTPKHLITATGQRVTLRCSPRSGDLSVYWYQQSLDQGLQFLIQYYNGEERAKGNILERFSAQQFPDLHSELNLSSLELGDSALYFCASSPELRGPSYEQYFGPGTRLTVT.

This clonotype was observed a handful of times. This chain uses TRBV20-1 with TRBJ2-7; 13 positions agree with TRBD2. This CDR3 has 17 amino acids. CDR1 is DFQATT, CDR2 SNEGSKA, per germline (reference sequence). V shed 6 bases, J shed 1 base, and the junction held 12 bases outside the gene matches. The DNA of the CDR3 is TGCAGTGCCCTGGGACTAGCGGGACCGGTGGGGTCCTACGAGCAGTACTTC. Translation: CSALGLAGPVGSYEQYF.